Shown below are 23 T cell receptor beta chains from a single sample sequenced in a study of cytomegalovirus exposure and HLA in healthy donors. Libraries were prepared by immunoSEQ multiplex PCR; TCRdb keeps only in-frame clonotypes and omits some of them. The data show around 60,000 clones, with about 95% seen just once and 1.2% held by the top ten. Sequencing was performed on PBMCs. The origin of the receptors is a woman aged 18-29 years in good health and CMV-seronegative.

The gene calls are TRBV5-6 and TRBJ1-5; TRBD1 is a possible D gene (6 bases). V lost 1 base, J lost 3 bases, and 11 bases lay in between. Germline V gene lookup returns CDR1 SGHDT and CDR2 YYEEEE. The CDR3 extends over 15 amino acids. This CDR3 is CASSLYTGTNQPQHF. CDR3 bases: TGTGCCAGCAGCTTGTATACAGGGACCAATCAGCCCCAGCATTTT.

The chain is built from TRBV6-5 and TRBJ1-5; D is possibly TRBD1 (6 bases). CDR1 is MNHEY, CDR2 SVGAGI, per germline. The CDR3 covers 15 residues. Trimming pared 6 bases from V and 0 bases from J, leaving 12 bases between. The CDR3 DNA sequence: TGTGCCAGCAGCACACGGACAGATAGCAATCAGCCCCAGCATTTT. It translates to CASSTRTDSNQPQHF.

The CDR3 nucleotides read TGTGCCAGCAGCTTGGCCAAGGGGACAGGGCACAATGAGCAGTTCTTC. Amino acid sequence: CASSLAKGTGHNEQFF. This rearrangement joins TRBV5-8 to TRBJ2-1; 9 bases align to TRBD1. With 0 bases clipped from V and 5 bases from J, the junction kept 6 bases outside the gene matches. This CDR3 is 16 amino acids long. Germline CDR1 SGHTS, CDR2 YDEGEE.

The V gene is TRBV27, the J gene TRBJ1-4; no definite D call. The germline CDR1 and CDR2 sequences are MNHEY and SMNVEV (reference sequence). V was clipped by 6 bases and J by 12 bases, with 17 bases between them. The CDR3 is 13 residues long. The CDR3 coding sequence is TGTGCCAGCAGCACCGGGAGTCGTCCTCAACTGTTTTTT. Translated: CASSTGSRPQLFF.

This chain connects TRBV7-9 to TRBJ2-1; the D is unclear. The V end lost 0 bases, the J end lost 8 bases, and 23 bases lay between the germline ends. The germline CDR1 and CDR2 sequences are SEHNR and FQNEAQ (reference sequence). The CDR3 is made up of 18 amino acids. The CDR3 protein is CASSLALKAPPRVDEQFF. The CDR3, as DNA: TGTGCCAGCAGCTTAGCGCTAAAAGCCCCTCCCCGCGTCGATGAGCAGTTCTTC.

The V gene is TRBV7-8, the J gene TRBJ1-3; 9 bases match TRBD1. CDR1 is SGHVS, CDR2 FQNEAQ, per germline. With 5 bases clipped from V and 0 bases from J, the junction kept 5 bases outside the gene matches. This CDR3 region has 16 residues. The CDR3 sequence: CASSDGTGPSGNTIYF. In nucleotides, the CDR3 is TGTGCCAGCAGCGACGGGACAGGGCCCTCTGGAAACACCATATATTTT.

The chain is built from TRBV6-6 and TRBJ1-1, with TRBD1 as a possible D gene (6 bases). CDR1 is MNHNY, CDR2 SVGAGI, per germline (reference sequence). V lost 2 bases to trimming and J lost 6 bases, with 16 bases between them. The CDR3 has 15 residues. CDR3 protein: CASSYDWQGRAEAFF. Here the CDR3 DNA reads TGTGCCAGCAGTTACGACTGGCAGGGGAGGGCTGAAGCTTTCTTT.

The chain joins TRBV6-5 to TRBJ2-2; 9 bases fit TRBD2. This CDR3 comprises 15 residues. Germline CDR1 MNHEY, CDR2 SVGAGI. Trimming cost V 3 bases and J 3 bases; bases outside gene matches: 2. In DNA, the CDR3 is TGTGCCAGCAGTTATAGCGGGAGACACACCGGGGAGCTGTTTTTT. Translating gives CASSYSGRHTGELFF.

V gene TRBV4-3 combines with J gene TRBJ1-3, with TRBD1 as a possible D gene (5 bases). V was cut by 1 base and J by 1 base, with 11 bases left in between. This CDR3 has 16 amino acids. Germline CDR1 reads LGHNA; CDR2 reads YSLEER. CDR3 region: CASSQARGKSGNTIYF. For the CDR3, the DNA is TGCGCCAGCAGCCAAGCCCGGGGGAAGTCTGGAAACACCATATATTTT.

The CDR3: CASSRQGGRDTQYF. CDR3 DNA: TGTGCCAGTAGTAGACAGGGCGGGCGGGATACGCAGTATTTT. The J gene is TRBJ2-3, the V gene TRBV19; 7 positions agree with TRBD1. Germline V gene data show CDR1 as LNHDA and CDR2 as SQIVND (reference sequence). V lost 4 bases to trimming and J lost 6 bases; unmatched junction nucleotides: 7. CDR3 length: 14 amino acids.

The rearrangement uses TRBV10-2 and TRBJ2-1; D may be TRBD2 (7 bases). V gave up 6 bases and J gave up 6 bases, with 18 bases separating them. CDR1 and CDR2 (germline): WSHSY, SAAADI. The CDR3 runs 15 residues. The CDR3 region has the DNA TGCGCCAGCAGATCCCTAGGGGGGGCCCCCAATGAGCAGTTCTTC. Amino acids: CASRSLGGAPNEQFF.

In its sample, this clone was seen a few times. DNA for the CDR3: TGCAGCGACGCCGGGGGGGGAGAGACCCAGTACTTC. As protein: CSDAGGGETQYF. V and J are TRBV29-1 and TRBJ2-5; 8 nucleotides agree with TRBD2. This CDR3 comprises 12 residues. CDR1 SQVTM and CDR2 ANQGSEA come from the germline V gene. The V segment lost 7 bases and the J segment 4 bases; nucleotides outside the gene matches: 5.

This CDR3 is CASSSGFRSSYEQYF. The CDR3 DNA is TGTGCCAGCTCTAGCGGGTTCAGGAGCTCCTACGAGCAGTACTTC. The gene calls are TRBV19 and TRBJ2-7; TRBD2 matches at 8 bases. V dropped 9 bases and J dropped 0; count of bases not matched to a gene: 10. This CDR3 contains 15 residues. CDR1 LNHDA and CDR2 SQIVND come from the germline V gene (reference sequence). The full variable domain, its missing parts supplied by reference TRBV19 and TRBJ2-7, is DGGITQSPKYLFRKEGQNVTLSCEQNLNHDAMYWYRQDPGQGLRLIYYSQIVNDFQKGDIAEGYSVSREKKESFPLTVTSAQKNPTAFYLCASSSGFRSSYEQYFGPGTRLTVT.

The rearrangement uses TRBV30 and TRBJ1-1; D is perhaps TRBD1 (5 bases). V dropped 0 bases and J dropped 4 bases, with 9 bases sitting between them. Germline-derived CDR1 and CDR2 are GTSNPN and SVGIG (reference sequence). There are 13 residues in the CDR3. CDR3 region: CAWSVGGGTEAFF. CDR3 DNA: TGTGCCTGGAGTGTGGGGGGGGGCACTGAAGCTTTCTTT.

This clone was observed once. At one boundary the junction diverges from the germline segment, which might be a read error. The V gene is TRBV18, the J gene TRBJ1-5; TRBD1 agrees at 9 bases. Germline V gives CDR1 KGHSH, CDR2 LQKENI. The CDR3 is made up of 16 amino acids. CDR3 sequence: CASSPQGAHSNQPQHF. The CDR3 nucleotides are TGTGCCAGCTCCCCACAGGGGGCACATAGCAATCAGCCCCAGCATTTT. The variable domain in full, completed from reference TRBV18 and TRBJ1-5, reads NAGVMQNPRHLVRRRGQEARLRCSPMKGHSHVYWYRQLPEEGLKFMVYLQKENIIDESGMPKERFSAEFPKEGPSILRIQQVVRGDSAAYFCASSPQGAHSNQPQHFGDGTRLSIL.

The chain is built from TRBV4-3 and TRBJ2-5, with D perhaps matching TRBD2 (5 bases). The J call may not be correct, given that the DNA end is closer to TRBJ2-7. CDR3 length: 15 residues. In germline, CDR1 is LGHNA, CDR2 YSLEER. The CDR3 reads CASSQDPTGSYEQYF. CDR3 bases: TGCGCCAGCAGCCAAGACCCAACGGGGAGCTACGAGCAGTACTTC.

This rearrangement joins TRBV5-8 to TRBJ1-5; D may be TRBD1 (6 bases). Trimming removed 0 bases at V and 3 bases at J, with 16 bases between. The germline gives CDR1 SGHTS, CDR2 YDEGEE. The CDR3 covers 17 residues. CDR3 DNA sequence: TGTGCCAGCAGCTTGGTTTCGCCGACAGGAAACAATCAGCCCCAGCATTTT. Encoded protein: CASSLVSPTGNNQPQHF.

The chain links TRBV5-6 to TRBJ1-2, with D perhaps TRBD1 (5 bases). The CDR3 consists of 15 residues. V lost 6 bases, J lost 3 bases, and 18 bases lay in between. CDR1 and CDR2 from the germline V gene are SGHDT and YYEEEE. CDR3 in DNA: TGTGCCAGCAACCAACCCGGTGCGGGGGACTATGGCTACACCTTC. It yields the protein CASNQPGAGDYGYTF.

The V and J genes are TRBV5-1 and TRBJ2-3, with D perhaps TRBD1 (6 bases). The CDR3 has 14 amino acids. Germline V lookup: CDR1 SGHRS, CDR2 YFSETQ. The V end lost 0 bases, the J end lost 6 bases, and 11 bases lay between the germline ends. DNA of the CDR3: TGCGCCAGCAGCTTGGGGACCCAGGGGGATACGCAGTATTTT. This translates into CASSLGTQGDTQYF.

The chain combines TRBV7-2 with TRBJ2-2; TRBD1 might be the D (5 bases). Trimming removed 2 bases at V and 2 bases at J, with 12 bases between. The germline CDR1 and CDR2 sequences are SGHTA and FQGNSA. This CDR3 region has 16 residues. The CDR3 loop is CASSLQGQLNTGELFF. The CDR3 nucleotides read TGTGCCAGCAGCTTACAGGGCCAGCTAAACACCGGGGAGCTGTTTTTT.

In this sample, this clone turned up once. Other DNA variants within this sample encode the same CDR3. J is TRBJ1-2 and V is TRBV5-4; 7 bases line up with TRBD1. Germline lookup yields CDR1 SGHNT and CDR2 YYREEE (reference sequence). This CDR3 is built from 14 residues. After removal of 0 bases from V and 1 base from J, the junction contained 0 bases not matched to a gene. CDR3 nucleotides: TGTGCCAGCAGCTTGGGGGACAGTAACTATGGCTACACCTTC. Its translation is CASSLGDSNYGYTF.

The chain employs TRBV11-2 and TRBJ1-1; 8 bases map to TRBD1. Losses at the gene ends were 1 base for V and 4 bases for J; bases not matched to a gene: 11. The germline V gene encodes CDR1 SGHAT and CDR2 FQNNGV. The CDR3 covers 17 residues. The CDR3 nucleotides read TGTGCCAGCAGCTTAGCTCCCCAGGGGGCGTGGGGCACTGAAGCTTTCTTT. The encoded protein is CASSLAPQGAWGTEAFF. Full variable domain (missing parts from reference TRBV11-2 and TRBJ1-1): EAGVAQSPRYKIIEKRQSVAFWCNPISGHATLYWYQQILGQGPKLLIQFQNNGVVDDSQLPKDRFSAERLKGVDSTLKIQPAKLEDSAVYLCASSLAPQGAWGTEAFFGQGTRLTVV.

J is TRBJ2-7 and V is TRBV9, with D possibly being TRBD2 (5 bases). The CDR3 loop spans 15 amino acids. Germline CDR1 SGDLS, CDR2 YYNGEE. V lost 4 bases and J 2 bases, leaving 16 bases between the germline ends. DNA of the CDR3: TGTGCCAGCAGCCCCCAGGTAGCGTCGCCCTACGAGCAGTACTTC. This codes for CASSPQVASPYEQYF.